Each of the 4 T cell receptor beta chains below was sequenced from the same sample in a study of blood T cell repertoires in COVID-19. Measured with immunoSEQ multiplex PCR; TCRdb has only the in-frame clones, and not every one. The table lists 200,000 to 250,000 clones, roughly 80% of them singletons, with 5.2% in the top ten. Sequenced material: peripheral blood. The receptors stem from a woman in her seventies with COVID-19, enrolled during active disease.

The chain couples TRBV27 to TRBJ1-5; D remains ambiguous. This CDR3 comprises 14 residues. With 2 bases removed from V and 6 bases from J, the gap between germline ends came to 11 bases. From germline, CDR1 is MNHEY and CDR2 SMNVEV (reference sequence). CDR3 nucleotides: TGTGCCAGCAGTTTAAGAGAGGGCGGTCAGCCCCAGCATTTT. It codes for CASSLREGGQPQHF.

This chain joins TRBV28 and TRBJ2-7, with D possibly being TRBD2 (6 bases). The CDR3 is 14 residues long. Trimming removed 3 bases from V and 2 bases from J, with 11 bases in between. The germline CDR1 and CDR2 sequences are MDHEN and SYDVKM. The CDR3 reads CASSLLSGTYEQYF. CDR3 DNA sequence: TGTGCCAGCAGTTTGCTTAGCGGAACCTACGAGCAGTACTTC.

The chain recombines TRBV28 with TRBJ1-6; TRBD1 agrees at 7 bases. V lost 11 bases to trimming and J lost 15 bases; unmatched junction nucleotides: 19. The germline V gene encodes CDR1 MDHEN and CDR2 SYDVKM. The CDR3 loop spans 14 amino acids. The CDR3 protein is CASSGGGTARILHF. CDR3 nucleotides: TGTGCCTCCAGCGGGGGAGGGACAGCCCGGATCCTCCACTTT.

The chain uses TRBV2 and TRBJ1-3; D is perhaps TRBD1 (5 bases). CDR1 is SNHLY, CDR2 FYNNEI, per germline. The length of the CDR3 is 18 residues. V was clipped by 6 bases and J by 2 bases, with 23 bases between them. The CDR3 coding sequence is TGTGCCAGCAGCCCCCTAAGGGGCAACCGTTCTCCTGGAAACACCATATATTTT. Encoded protein: CASSPLRGNRSPGNTIYF.